Listed below are T cell receptor beta chains from one sample, sequenced in a study of cytomegalovirus exposure and HLA in healthy donors. The data were produced by immunoSEQ multiplex PCR, yet TCRdb's version contains in-frame clones alone and is incomplete. The sample consists of around 190,000 clones, around 80% of them appearing once. Input material: PBMCs. The receptors come from a man aged 18 to 29 in good health and CMV-seronegative. Each CDR3 is given with its conserved first and last residue. Each record gives: CDR3 protein, CDR3 DNA, D gene, V gene, J gene. The D gene is left open where the match is weak.

CASDEEDRRSNEKLFF	TGCGCCAGCGACGAAGAGGATCGTCGGTCGAATGAAAAACTGTTTTTT	.	TRBV23-1	TRBJ1-4
CASSIDRGHQPQHF	TGTGCCAGCAGCATTGACAGGGGTCATCAGCCCCAGCATTTT	TRBD1	TRBV2	TRBJ1-5
CASTSGGSRTGELFF	TGTGCCAGCACCAGTGGAGGGAGTAGGACCGGGGAGCTGTTTTTT	.	TRBV6-1	TRBJ2-2
CASREQDRDYEQYF	TGTGCCAGCAGAGAGCAAGACAGGGATTACGAGCAGTACTTC	TRBD1	TRBV5-4	TRBJ2-7
CASSLRLAGGGDTQYF	TGTGCCAGCAGCTTGAGACTAGCGGGAGGGGGAGATACGCAGTATTTT	TRBD2	TRBV7-2	TRBJ2-3
CASSQDRGVRETQYF	TGCGCCAGCAGCCAAGATCGGGGGGTAAGAGAGACCCAGTACTTC	TRBD2	TRBV4-1	TRBJ2-5
CASSMTGGQEKLFF	TGTGCCAGCAGCATGACAGGGGGTCAAGAAAAACTGTTTTTT	TRBD1	TRBV7-6	TRBJ1-4
CASTPEVGYTEAFF	TGTGCCAGCACCCCAGAGGTCGGGTACACTGAAGCTTTCTTT	.	TRBV6-5	TRBJ1-1
CASSVGLAGGYSYNEQFF	TGTGCCAGCAGCGTGGGACTAGCGGGGGGTTACTCCTACAATGAGCAGTTCTTC	TRBD2	TRBV7-8	TRBJ2-1
CAISAVVTFDTGELFF	TGTGCCATCAGTGCCGTAGTGACTTTCGACACCGGGGAGCTGTTTTTT	.	TRBV10-3	TRBJ2-2